This T cell receptor (beta chain) was sequenced for a study of control samples from healthy donors and cancer patients. The repertoire was sequenced with immunoSEQ multiplex PCR; TCRdb's copy has only in-frame clones and lacks some. The data hold approximately 150,000 clones, with just over 95% observed a single time. The source is a young woman in good health. Sequencing was performed on blood.

This CDR3 reads CASSDNALQGFLNSPLHF. Written as DNA, the CDR3 is TGTGCCAGCAGTGATAACGCCCTACAGGGATTTCTAAATTCACCCCTCCACTTT. The V gene is TRBV25-1, the J gene TRBJ1-6, with D maybe TRBD1 (6 bases). The germline V and J ends were trimmed by 3 bases and 7 bases, with 22 bases remaining between them. Germline CDR1 MGHDK, CDR2 SYGVNS. This CDR3 spans 18 amino acids.